Listed below are T cell receptor beta chains from one sample, sequenced in a study of tumor-infiltrating lymphocytes in oesophageal squamous cell carcinoma. One entry per CDR3 protein, called by TCRdb with MiXCR from the PCR reads. There are some 9,900 distinct CDR3 sequences in the sample; around three fifths occur only once, and around 35% lies in the top ten. The sequenced material came from esophageal tumor tissue. The receptors stem from a male donor with esophageal squamous cell carcinoma. The CDR3 runs from the conserved cysteine through the conserved F or W. D genes are given only for firm matches. Expanded clones get a size class; other rows say once, few or many, or leave the size out.

v_gene: TRBV7-8
j_gene: TRBJ2-7
d_gene: NA
abundance: few
CDR3nt: TGTGCCAGCAGCTTAGCGGGGAGTGTCTACGAGCAGTACTTC
CDR3aa: CASSLAGSVYEQYF

v_gene: TRBV6-2/TRBV6-3
j_gene: TRBJ1-5
d_gene: NA
abundance: NA
CDR3nt: TGTGCCAGCAGTTATCGGACGTCGCCCCAGCATTTT
CDR3aa: CASSYRTSPQHF

v_gene: TRBV7-8
j_gene: TRBJ2-1
d_gene: NA
abundance: NA
CDR3nt: TGTGCCAGCAGCTTATCAACCCGCTCCTACAATGAGCAGTTCTTC
CDR3aa: CASSLSTRSYNEQFF

v_gene: TRBV7-2
j_gene: TRBJ2-7
d_gene: NA
abundance: NA
CDR3nt: TGTGCCAGCAGCGCCCCCCTGACAAACCACGAGCAGTACTTC
CDR3aa: CASSAPLTNHEQYF

v_gene: TRBV7-6
j_gene: TRBJ2-7
d_gene: TRBD1
abundance: NA
CDR3nt: TGTGCCAGCAGCCCAGGACAGGGGGCCTCCGAGCAGTACTTC
CDR3aa: CASSPGQGASEQYF

v_gene: TRBV27
j_gene: TRBJ2-1
d_gene: TRBD2
abundance: NA
CDR3nt: TGTGCCAGCAGACCGCTTAGCGGGAGTGGGTTGAATGAGCAGTTCTTC
CDR3aa: CASRPLSGSGLNEQFF

v_gene: TRBV12-3/TRBV12-4
j_gene: TRBJ2-7
d_gene: NA
abundance: few
CDR3nt: TGTGCCAGCAGCCGGGGGCCCGGTACCTACGAGCAGTACTTC
CDR3aa: CASSRGPGTYEQYF

v_gene: TRBV12-3/TRBV12-4
j_gene: TRBJ2-7
d_gene: TRBD2
abundance: NA
CDR3nt: TGTGCCAGCAGGCGGGAGGACTCCTACAATGAGCAGTACTTC
CDR3aa: CASRREDSYNEQYF

v_gene: TRBV7-2
j_gene: TRBJ2-3
d_gene: TRBD2
abundance: NA
CDR3nt: TGTGCCAGCAGCTACCGTAGCGGGAGGGACTCAGATACGCAGTATTTT
CDR3aa: CASSYRSGRDSDTQYF

v_gene: TRBV7-4
j_gene: TRBJ2-3
d_gene: TRBD2
abundance: NA
CDR3nt: TGTGCCAGCAGCTTAGGTGCTGGACTAGCGGGTCGAGATACGCAGTATTTT
CDR3aa: CASSLGAGLAGRDTQYF

v_gene: TRBV7-2
j_gene: TRBJ2-5
d_gene: NA
abundance: many
CDR3nt: TGTGCCAGCAGCCGTGTCCGAGAGACCCAGTACTTC
CDR3aa: CASSRVRETQYF

v_gene: TRBV18
j_gene: TRBJ2-3
d_gene: TRBD1
abundance: NA
CDR3nt: TGTGCCAGCTCACCACAGCACAGGGGTGCAGATACGCAGTATTTT
CDR3aa: CASSPQHRGADTQYF

v_gene: TRBV20-1
j_gene: TRBJ2-5
d_gene: NA
abundance: NA
CDR3nt: TGCAGTGCTAGGAGGGGAGACCACCAAGAGACCCAGTACTTC
CDR3aa: CSARRGDHQETQYF

v_gene: TRBV7-2
j_gene: TRBJ2-5
d_gene: TRBD2
abundance: once
CDR3nt: TGTGCCAGCAGCTCCCGACTAGCGGGAGGGCCCTCTCAAGAGACCCAGTACTTC
CDR3aa: CASSSRLAGGPSQETQYF

v_gene: TRBV18
j_gene: TRBJ2-5
d_gene: TRBD1
abundance: NA
CDR3nt: TGTGCCAGCTCACCACAGAACACAGGGGACGAGACCCAGTACTTC
CDR3aa: CASSPQNTGDETQYF

v_gene: TRBV11-3
j_gene: TRBJ2-5
d_gene: TRBD1
abundance: NA
CDR3nt: TGTGCCAGCAGCTTAGCCTTGACAGGGTTGGAGACCCAGTACTTC
CDR3aa: CASSLALTGLETQYF

v_gene: TRBV7-3
j_gene: TRBJ2-7
d_gene: NA
abundance: NA
CDR3nt: TGTGCCAGCAGCTTAGATTGGACACCGATCTCCTACGAGCAGTACTTC
CDR3aa: CASSLDWTPISYEQYF

v_gene: TRBV27
j_gene: TRBJ1-2
d_gene: TRBD1
abundance: few
CDR3nt: TGTGCCAGCAGTTTAGGGGGCCAGGGGGGCTATGGCTACACCTTC
CDR3aa: CASSLGGQGGYGYTF

v_gene: TRBV4-2
j_gene: TRBJ2-7
d_gene: TRBD1
abundance: few
CDR3nt: TGTGCCAGCAGCCAGGGACAGGGGGAGAGTTACGAGCAGTACTTC
CDR3aa: CASSQGQGESYEQYF

v_gene: TRBV6-1
j_gene: TRBJ2-7
d_gene: NA
abundance: NA
CDR3nt: TGTGCCAGCACTGGGTCCGTATACGAGCAGTACTTC
CDR3aa: CASTGSVYEQYF

v_gene: TRBV12-3/TRBV12-4
j_gene: TRBJ2-1
d_gene: NA
abundance: NA
CDR3nt: TGTGCCAGCAGTTCCGGACAGACCGCGCCGTACTTC
CDR3aa: CASSSGQTAPYF

v_gene: TRBV27
j_gene: TRBJ2-1
d_gene: TRBD1
abundance: NA
CDR3nt: TGTGCCAGCAGGAACAGGGGGCTAGCGGTCAATGAGCAGTTCTTC
CDR3aa: CASRNRGLAVNEQFF

v_gene: TRBV7-3
j_gene: TRBJ2-3
d_gene: NA
abundance: once
CDR3nt: TGTGCCAGCAGCTTAGGAAGGGGGAGGGCCCAAGATACGCAGTATTTT
CDR3aa: CASSLGRGRAQDTQYF

v_gene: TRBV5-1
j_gene: TRBJ2-7
d_gene: NA
abundance: NA
CDR3nt: TGCGCCAGCACCCCGGTGAAGAGCTCCTACAATGAGCAGTACTTC
CDR3aa: CASTPVKSSYNEQYF

v_gene: TRBV24-1
j_gene: TRBJ2-1
d_gene: TRBD1
abundance: NA
CDR3nt: TGTGCCACCAGTGACCCGGGACAGGGATGGAATGAGCAGTTCTTC
CDR3aa: CATSDPGQGWNEQFF

v_gene: TRBV7-6
j_gene: TRBJ2-1
d_gene: NA
abundance: NA
CDR3nt: TGTGCCAGCAGCCCAGAAGAGGCGCGGGATATCTACAATGAGCAGTTCTTC
CDR3aa: CASSPEEARDIYNEQFF

v_gene: TRBV7-6
j_gene: TRBJ2-1
d_gene: NA
abundance: NA
CDR3nt: TGTGCCAGCAGCCCACGGGACTCCCCCTACAATGAGCAGTTCTTC
CDR3aa: CASSPRDSPYNEQFF

v_gene: TRBV11-2
j_gene: TRBJ2-5
d_gene: NA
abundance: large
CDR3nt: TGTGCCAGCAGCCATGGGGGACAAGAGACCCAGTACTTC
CDR3aa: CASSHGGQETQYF

v_gene: TRBV19
j_gene: TRBJ1-2
d_gene: TRBD1
abundance: NA
CDR3nt: TGTGCCAGTTCGACAGGGGGCAGGGGCTACACCTTC
CDR3aa: CASSTGGRGYTF

v_gene: TRBV7-2
j_gene: TRBJ2-3
d_gene: TRBD2
abundance: NA
CDR3nt: TGTGCCAGCAGCTTAGCGTTGGCGGGAGGAGGAGATACGCAGTATTTT
CDR3aa: CASSLALAGGGDTQYF

v_gene: TRBV7-9
j_gene: TRBJ2-7
d_gene: NA
abundance: large
CDR3nt: TGTGCCAGCAGCTTAGATAGGAGCGTAGCCGCTGAGCAGTACTTC
CDR3aa: CASSLDRSVAAEQYF

v_gene: TRBV7-6
j_gene: TRBJ2-2
d_gene: NA
abundance: NA
CDR3nt: TGTGCCAGCAGCTTAGGTACCCGGGGCACCGGGGAGCTGTTTTTT
CDR3aa: CASSLGTRGTGELFF

v_gene: TRBV7-8
j_gene: TRBJ2-1
d_gene: TRBD2
abundance: NA
CDR3nt: TGTGCCAGCAGCCGAAGTAGAGCGGGAGGCTCCTACAATGAGCAGTTCTTC
CDR3aa: CASSRSRAGGSYNEQFF

v_gene: TRBV7-2
j_gene: TRBJ2-1
d_gene: TRBD2
abundance: NA
CDR3nt: TGTGCCAGCAGGAATAGCGGGAGGGCCACGTACAATGAGCAGTTCTTC
CDR3aa: CASRNSGRATYNEQFF

v_gene: TRBV7-2
j_gene: TRBJ2-3
d_gene: TRBD2
abundance: NA
CDR3nt: TGTGCCAGCAGCAGGACGGGAGGCGGAAGCACAGATACGCAGTATTTT
CDR3aa: CASSRTGGGSTDTQYF

v_gene: TRBV7-6
j_gene: TRBJ2-1
d_gene: NA
abundance: NA
CDR3nt: TGTGCCAGCAGCTTAGGGCGAAGCTACAATGAGCAGTTCTTC
CDR3aa: CASSLGRSYNEQFF

v_gene: TRBV7-2
j_gene: TRBJ2-3
d_gene: TRBD2
abundance: NA
CDR3nt: TGTGCCAGCAGCTTAGGGGAAGGCGGGAGCCTCACAGATACGCAGTATTTT
CDR3aa: CASSLGEGGSLTDTQYF

v_gene: TRBV6-5
j_gene: TRBJ2-7
d_gene: TRBD1
abundance: NA
CDR3nt: TGTGCCAGCAGACGGGACAGTATCTACGAGCAGTACTTC
CDR3aa: CASRRDSIYEQYF

v_gene: TRBV12-3/TRBV12-4
j_gene: TRBJ1-1
d_gene: TRBD1
abundance: NA
CDR3nt: TGTGCCAGCAGTAGACCGGGACAGGGGGCCACTGAAGCTTTCTTT
CDR3aa: CASSRPGQGATEAFF

v_gene: TRBV28
j_gene: TRBJ2-7
d_gene: TRBD2
abundance: NA
CDR3nt: TGTGCCAGCACCCCTTGGGGCGGGAGGGCCTACGAGCAGTACTTC
CDR3aa: CASTPWGGRAYEQYF

v_gene: TRBV5-1
j_gene: TRBJ2-7
d_gene: TRBD1
abundance: NA
CDR3nt: TGCGCCAGCAGCTTGGCGTTTGGACAGGATTACGAGCAGTACTTC
CDR3aa: CASSLAFGQDYEQYF

v_gene: TRBV7-6
j_gene: TRBJ1-1
d_gene: NA
abundance: NA
CDR3nt: TGTGCCAGCAGCCATTTTATGGCACTGAACACTGAAGCTTTCTTT
CDR3aa: CASSHFMALNTEAFF

v_gene: TRBV5-3
j_gene: TRBJ2-6
d_gene: NA
abundance: many
CDR3nt: TGTGCCAGCCTAATACCGGGACTGCCGACCGAAACTTTC
CDR3aa: CASLIPGLPTETF

v_gene: TRBV28
j_gene: TRBJ2-5
d_gene: TRBD1
abundance: many
CDR3nt: TGTGCCAGCAGTTTGTTGGGACAGGGACCTCGAGAGACCCAGTACTTC
CDR3aa: CASSLLGQGPRETQYF

v_gene: TRBV7-6
j_gene: TRBJ2-5
d_gene: TRBD1
abundance: NA
CDR3nt: TGTGCCAGCAGCTTTGGACAGGCGCCCCAAGAGACCCAGTACTTC
CDR3aa: CASSFGQAPQETQYF

v_gene: TRBV7-9
j_gene: TRBJ2-7
d_gene: NA
abundance: medium-sized
CDR3nt: TGTGCCAGCAGCGTACCAGGGACACCCTCCTACGAGCAGTACTTC
CDR3aa: CASSVPGTPSYEQYF

v_gene: TRBV6-6
j_gene: TRBJ2-3
d_gene: NA
abundance: NA
CDR3nt: TGTGCCAGCACCAAGAGGCGCAGCACAGATACGCAGTATTTT
CDR3aa: CASTKRRSTDTQYF

v_gene: TRBV11-2
j_gene: TRBJ2-7
d_gene: NA
abundance: medium-sized
CDR3nt: TGTGCCAGCAGCCCCCGGATCTACGAGCAGTACTTC
CDR3aa: CASSPRIYEQYF